Below, 21 T cell receptor beta chains from the same sample are listed, as sequenced in a study of T cell responses to AZD1222 COVID-19 vaccine. The protocol was immunoSEQ multiplex PCR, while the TCRdb copy is restricted to in-frame clones and leaves out a portion. The table has about 83,000 clones, about 91% seen once; the top ten hold less than 35%. The sample was peripheral blood, taken 28 days after the second AZD1222 dose. These TCRs come from an adult who received the AZD1222 COVID-19 vaccine.

This chain joins TRBV11-2 and TRBJ1-1, with unresolved D. Per germline, CDR1 SGHAT and CDR2 FQNNGV. Trimming took 8 bases from V and 6 from J, leaving 10 bases between them. The CDR3 spans 11 residues. As DNA, the CDR3 is TGTGCCAGCGACGGCAACGCTGAAGCTTTCTTT. Translation: CASDGNAEAFF. Using reference TRBV11-2 and TRBJ1-1 for the parts outside the CDR3, the full variable domain is EAGVAQSPRYKIIEKRQSVAFWCNPISGHATLYWYQQILGQGPKLLIQFQNNGVVDDSQLPKDRFSAERLKGVDSTLKIQPAKLEDSAVYLCASDGNAEAFFGQGTRLTVV.

The V and J genes are TRBV9 and TRBJ2-1; 8 bases agree with TRBD2. The V gene's germline CDR1 is SGDLS and CDR2 YYNGEE. The length of the CDR3 is 14 residues. V lost 10 bases to trimming and J lost 6 bases; unmatched junction nucleotides: 12. CDR3 region: CARLFSGTLNEQFF. The CDR3 nucleotides are TGTGCCCGACTGTTTAGCGGGACCCTCAATGAGCAGTTCTTC.

A single count supports this clone. The chain has TRBV18 and TRBJ2-7; 7 bases are shared with TRBD1. Trimming cost V 5 bases and J 1 base; bases outside gene matches: 5. The CDR3 contains 14 residues. Per the germline V gene, CDR1 is KGHSH and CDR2 is LQKENI. CDR3 protein: CASSGETGSYEQYF. The CDR3 DNA reads as TGTGCCAGCTCAGGAGAGACAGGGTCCTACGAGCAGTACTTC.

A few counts support this clone. This chain uses TRBV5-1 with TRBJ1-2; D unclear. CDR3 length equals 13 residues. With 3 bases removed from V and 4 bases from J, the gap between germline ends came to 10 bases. Germline CDR1 reads SGHRS; CDR2 reads YFSETQ. CDR3 DNA: TGCGCCAGCAGCTGGACGGGATCCTATGGCTACACCTTC. Translation gives CASSWTGSYGYTF.

This clone was counted a single time. The chain combines TRBV7-6 with TRBJ1-2; TRBD1 aligns across 8 bases. The V gene's germline CDR1 is SGHVS and CDR2 FNYEAQ. This CDR3 has 15 amino acids. V trimming: 0 bases; J trimming: 7 bases; junction bases outside the gene matches: 7. CDR3 nucleotides: TGTGCCAGCAGCTTAGCAGGCAGGGGGCAAAGTGGCTACACCTTC. This sequence encodes CASSLAGRGQSGYTF.

V and J are TRBV28 and TRBJ2-7; 16 bases match TRBD2. Germline loops: CDR1 MDHEN, CDR2 SYDVKM. There are 18 residues in the CDR3. V was clipped by 3 bases and J by 2 bases; unmatched bases: 7. Here the CDR3 DNA reads TGTGCCAGCAGTTTGAAGGGACTAGCGGGAGGGGTCGCCTACGAGCAGTACTTC. Translating gives CASSLKGLAGGVAYEQYF.

This chain uses TRBV9 with TRBJ2-2, with no clear D. Germline V gene lookup returns CDR1 SGDLS and CDR2 YYNGEE. V dropped 0 bases and J dropped 6 bases, with 6 bases sitting between them. The CDR3 runs 13 residues. The CDR3 sequence: CASSVVSSGELFF. The CDR3 bases are TGTGCCAGCAGCGTAGTGAGTTCCGGGGAGCTGTTTTTT.

V and J are TRBV12-5 and TRBJ1-5; D gene unclear. Trimming removed 3 bases at V and 0 bases at J, with 6 bases between. CDR3 length: 14 residues. CDR1 and CDR2 (germline): LGHNT, FRNRAP. The CDR3 nucleotides read TGTGCTAGTGGTTTCGCGGATAGCAATCAGCCCCAGCATTTT. Its protein is CASGFADSNQPQHF. The full variable domain, its missing parts supplied by reference TRBV12-5 and TRBJ1-5, is DARVTQTPRHKVTEMGQEVTMRCQPILGHNTVFWYRQTMMQGLELLAYFRNRAPLDDSGMPKDRFSAEMPDATLATLKIQPSEPRDSAVYFCASGFADSNQPQHFGDGTRLSIL.

The chain carries TRBV11-2 and TRBJ2-2; D may be TRBD1 or TRBD2 (5 bases each). This CDR3 region has 14 residues. V lost 5 bases and J lost 5, with 12 bases in between. CDR1 is SGHAT, CDR2 FQNNGV, per germline. The DNA of the CDR3 is TGTGCCAGCAGCCGGGACGGTTCAACCGGGGAGCTGTTTTTT. Amino acids: CASSRDGSTGELFF.

The V gene is TRBV30, the J gene TRBJ1-4; weak D call: TRBD1 (5 bases). CDR3 length equals 16 residues. From germline, CDR1 is GTSNPN and CDR2 SVGIG (reference sequence). Trimming pared 5 bases from V and 4 bases from J, leaving 20 bases between. The CDR3 is CAWGGGVAGVNEKLFF. The CDR3 DNA sequence: TGTGCCTGGGGCGGAGGGGTGGCAGGAGTTAATGAAAAACTGTTTTTT.

This chain connects TRBV7-2 to TRBJ2-1, with D tentatively TRBD2 (6 bases). Germline V gene lookup returns CDR1 SGHTA and CDR2 FQGNSA. Trimming took 3 bases from V and 6 from J, leaving 15 bases between them. CDR3 length: 15 residues. The CDR3 loop reads CASSFPSLGGNEQFF. Here the CDR3 DNA reads TGTGCCAGCAGCTTCCCTAGTCTCGGGGGCAATGAGCAGTTCTTC.

The sample holds a few counts of this clone. The gene calls are TRBV2 and TRBJ1-6; a possible D gene is TRBD1 (5 bases). The CDR3 has 13 amino acids. The V gene lost 8 bases and the J gene lost 10 bases, with 15 bases spanning the gap. The V gene's germline CDR1 is SNHLY and CDR2 FYNNEI. This CDR3 is CASVGRGDSPLHF. CDR3 nucleotide sequence: TGTGCCAGCGTGGGACGGGGAGACTCACCCCTCCACTTT. Variable domain in full (rest from reference TRBV2 and TRBJ1-6): EPEVTQTPSHQVTQMGQEVILRCVPISNHLYFYWYRQILGQKVEFLVSFYNNEISEKSEIFDDQFSVERPDGSNFTLKIRSTKLEDSAMYFCASVGRGDSPLHFGNGTRLTVT.

This clone was counted between two and nine times. At one boundary the junction diverges from the germline segment, which might be a read error. The chain is built from TRBV3-1 (or the pseudogene TRBV3-2) and TRBJ2-1; 7 nucleotides agree with TRBD1. Germline V gives CDR1 LGHDT, CDR2 YNNKEL (reference sequence). The CDR3 runs 16 residues. The DNA for the CDR3 is TGTGCCAGCAGCCAACAGGGACAGTGGGGATCGGAGCGGCCGGTCTTC. Its translation is CASSQQGQWGSERPVF.

The rearrangement joins TRBV21-1 to TRBJ1-1. TRBV21-1 is designated a pseudogene. The CDR3 contains 19 residues. As DNA, the CDR3 is TGTGCCAGCAGCAAAGAAGGAATGTTGGGGGAAGAGGTGAACACTGAAGCTTTCTTT. Translation gives CASSKEGMLGEEVNTEAFF.

The chain combines TRBV5-1 with TRBJ2-2; a possible D gene is TRBD1 (5 bases). From germline, CDR1 is SGHRS and CDR2 YFSETQ. V was pared by 0 bases and J by 5 bases, with 8 bases between. The CDR3 length is 14 residues. Here the CDR3 reads CASSLVQATGELFF. CDR3 nucleotide sequence: TGCGCCAGCAGCTTGGTACAGGCTACCGGGGAGCTGTTTTTT. The whole variable domain, remainder taken from reference TRBV5-1 and TRBJ2-2, is KAGVTQTPRYLIKTRGQQVTLSCSPISGHRSVSWYQQTPGQGLQFLFEYFSETQRNKGNFPGRFSGRQFSNSRSEMNVSTLELGDSALYLCASSLVQATGELFFGEGSRLTVL.

The genes are TRBV24-1 and TRBJ2-2; D gene ambiguous. V gave up 4 bases and J gave up 0 bases, with 11 bases separating them. Per germline, CDR1 KGHDR and CDR2 SFDVKD. This CDR3 comprises 16 residues. DNA of the CDR3: TGTGCCACCAGTGACTCCTCAAGTACGAACACCGGGGAGCTGTTTTTT. Translated: CATSDSSSTNTGELFF.

J is TRBJ2-1 and V is TRBV18, with 10 bases aligning to TRBD2. The V segment lost 3 bases and the J segment 9 bases; nucleotides outside the gene matches: 8. The CDR3 length is 15 residues. Looked up from germline, CDR1 is KGHSH and CDR2 is LQKENI. The CDR3 spells CASSPGASGSTEQFF. The CDR3, as DNA: TGTGCCAGCTCACCGGGAGCTAGCGGGAGCACTGAGCAGTTCTTC.

Ten or more counts support this clone. The V and J genes are TRBV30 and TRBJ1-2; 9 bases agree with TRBD1. V lost 4 bases and J lost 12; bases outside the gene matches: 9. There are 12 residues in the CDR3. Germline values: CDR1 GTSNPN, CDR2 SVGIG (reference sequence). The CDR3 region has the DNA TGTGCCTGGACGCCACAGGGGGCGGGGGACACCTTC. Translating it yields CAWTPQGAGDTF.

V usage is TRBV7-2 and J usage is TRBJ1-5; D is uncertain. The germline V gene encodes CDR1 SGHTA and CDR2 FQGNSA. The CDR3 contains 13 residues. Trimming left V 2 bases short and J 5 bases short, with 7 bases between. The DNA of the CDR3 is TGTGCCAGCAGCTTAATGTTGGATCAGCCCCAGCATTTT. Protein sequence: CASSLMLDQPQHF.

Comments on this clone: One junction end does not reproduce the germline sequence, and a read error may be involved. The chain carries TRBV7-7 and TRBJ2-5, with D perhaps matching TRBD2 (5 bases). The CDR3 is made up of 15 amino acids. Germline-derived CDR1 and CDR2 are SSHAT and FNYEAQ (reference sequence). CDR3 in DNA: TGTGCTAGCAGCGAGGGAGCGAGGCGCCAAGAGACCCAGTACTTC. Protein: CASSEGARRQETQYF.

This clone was found once. This sequence joins TRBV6-1 and TRBJ1-5, with TRBD1 matching over 7 bases. The CDR3 runs to 15 residues. The J segment lost 4 bases and the V segment lost 2 bases, leaving 5 bases of the junction unmatched. The V gene's germline CDR1 is MNHNS and CDR2 SASEGT. The CDR3 DNA is TGTGCCAGCAGTGAATGGGGGGGACAGAATCAGCCCCAGCATTTT. Its protein is CASSEWGGQNQPQHF.